The 2 T cell receptor beta chains below all came from one sample that was sequenced in a study of vaccination and CD4 T cells after COVID-19. Their cognate antigens are unknown. With the Oncomine TCR Beta short-read assay, DNA from cultured CD4+ T cells was sequenced. Each CDR3 protein is one row after TCRdb ran MiXCR on the PCR reads. The data hold fewer than 20,000 distinct CDR3 sequences, with 40% to 50% observed a single time. Stated time point: late sampling 161 to 241 days after vaccination in three convalescent patients. Described treatment: approximately 10-day PBMC culture with coronavirus spike peptide pools or control peptides (ViraFEST assay). The specimen comprised CD4+ T cells from blood, cultured in vitro, sampled about 7 months after SARS-CoV-2 vaccination. The receptors were sampled from a human donor who had recovered from COVID-19.

In the case of this clonotype: The junction and the germline gene differ at one end; a read error may be behind it. The rearrangement uses TRBV15 and TRBJ1-5; perhaps TRBD1 as D (6 bases). From germline, CDR1 is LNHNV and CDR2 YYDKDF (reference sequence). The CDR3 spans 16 residues. The CDR3, as DNA: TGTGCCACCAACAGAGATTTAGGACAGCCTAATCAGCCCCAGCATTTT. It codes for CATNRDLGQPNQPQHF. The full variable domain, in which reference TRBV15 and TRBJ1-5 provide the parts outside the CDR3, is DAMVIQNPRYQVTQFGKPVTLSCSQTLNHNVMYWYQQKSSQAPKLLFHYYDKDFNNEADTPDNFQSRRPNTSFCFLDIRSPGLGDTAMYLCATNRDLGQPNQPQHFGDGTRLSIL.

The chain recombines TRBV6-2 or TRBV6-3 with TRBJ2-7; 8 positions match TRBD2. The CDR3 extends over 16 amino acids. Germline trimming cut 7 bases from V and 1 base from J; bases unmatched to any gene: 12. CDR1 and CDR2 (germline): MNHEY, SVGEGT. The CDR3 protein is CASMPLTSAPSYEQYF. CDR3 nucleotide sequence: TGTGCCAGCATGCCCCTGACTAGCGCGCCGTCCTACGAGCAGTACTTC.